The 31 T cell receptor beta chains below were found in one sample sequenced in a study of cytomegalovirus exposure and HLA in healthy donors. The PCR made use of 60 Vbeta and 13 Jbeta primers. Repertoires were generated with immunoSEQ multiplex PCR, while TCRdb's copy carries only in-frame clones and drops some. The sample gives 150,000 to 200,000 clones, over 60% of which show up once; under 3% is in the top ten. The sample comprised PBMCs. The receptors here all came from a woman aged 50 to 60 in good health and CMV-seronegative.

V is TRBV25-1 and J is TRBJ2-1, with 9 bases fitting TRBD2. Germline-derived CDR1 and CDR2 are MGHDK and SYGVNS. V dropped 5 bases and J dropped 6; count of bases not matched to a gene: 8. The CDR3 has 15 amino acids. The CDR3 protein is CASSFSGSWVNEQFF. Here the CDR3 DNA reads TGTGCCAGCAGTTTTAGCGGGAGCTGGGTCAATGAGCAGTTCTTC.

V and J are TRBV6-1 and TRBJ2-1; D might be TRBD1 (5 bases). The ends were cut back, 6 bases at V and 5 bases at J, with 11 bases in the middle. Germline lookup yields CDR1 MNHNS and CDR2 SASEGT. This CDR3 has 13 amino acids. This CDR3 is CASRADRNNEQFF. DNA of the CDR3: TGTGCCAGCAGGGCCGACAGAAACAATGAGCAGTTCTTC.

This chain links TRBV4-2 with TRBJ2-7; tentative D call: TRBD2 (6 bases). CDR1 and CDR2 from the germline V gene are LGHNA and YNFKEQ. The V end lost 3 bases, the J end lost 6 bases, and 21 bases lay between the germline ends. The CDR3 contains 16 residues. The CDR3 protein is CASSQPVMGRDFEQYF. The CDR3 DNA is TGTGCCAGCAGCCAGCCGGTGATGGGGCGGGATTTCGAGCAGTACTTC.

The V and J genes are TRBV7-9 and TRBJ2-7; 7 positions agree with TRBD2. Germline V gene sequence: CDR1 SEHNR, CDR2 FQNEAQ (reference sequence). V was clipped by 8 bases and J by 4 bases; unmatched bases: 11. This CDR3 is built from 14 residues. CDR3 nucleotides: TGTGCCAGCGGCTCCAGCTGGGGGGGTTACGAGCAGTACTTC. This translates into CASGSSWGGYEQYF. Complete variable domain (other parts from reference TRBV7-9 and TRBJ2-7): DTGVSQNPRHKITKRGQNVTFRCDPISEHNRLYWYRQTLGQGPEFLTYFQNEAQLEKSRLLSDRFSAERPKGSFSTLEIQRTEQGDSAMYLCASGSSWGGYEQYFGPGTRLTVT.

The genes are TRBV10-1 and TRBJ1-6; no clear D. Germline V lookup: CDR1 WNHNN, CDR2 SYGVQD (reference sequence). V was clipped by 3 bases and J by 7 bases, with 10 bases between them. This CDR3 has 14 residues. The CDR3 reads CASSESRWNSPLHF. CDR3 nucleotides: TGCGCCAGCAGTGAATCACGGTGGAATTCACCCCTCCACTTT.

In regard to this clone: Other DNA sequences of this sample code for an identical CDR3. The rearrangement joins TRBV30 to TRBJ2-6; D is possibly TRBD1 (6 bases). Trimming took off 2 bases at V and 1 base at J, with 9 bases between the two ends. CDR1 GTSNPN and CDR2 SVGIG come from the germline V gene (reference sequence). CDR3 size: 15 residues. The chain's CDR3 is CAWSLQGSGANVLTF. The DNA of the CDR3 is TGTGCCTGGAGTCTACAGGGATCTGGGGCCAACGTCCTGACTTTC.

The chain combines TRBV19 with TRBJ2-3; 11 bases fit TRBD2. From germline, CDR1 is LNHDA and CDR2 SQIVND (reference sequence). This CDR3 comprises 15 residues. V gave up 8 bases and J gave up 0 bases; unmatched junction bases: 4. CDR3 residues: CASRTSGPSTDTQYF. CDR3 nucleotide sequence: TGTGCCAGTCGGACTAGCGGGCCTAGCACAGATACGCAGTATTTT.

A few counts support this clone. The CDR3 reads CASSGQVKTQPQHF. The CDR3 region has the DNA TGTGCCAGCAGTGGACAGGTGAAAACTCAGCCCCAGCATTTT. V gene TRBV2 combines with J gene TRBJ1-5, with a weak D call TRBD1 (6 bases). V was trimmed by 4 bases and J by 6 bases, leaving 13 bases between them. This CDR3 has 14 amino acids. The germline gives CDR1 SNHLY, CDR2 FYNNEI.

This clone was recorded a few times. V and J are TRBV5-1 and TRBJ2-7, with 8 bases fitting TRBD2. With 0 bases clipped from V and 6 bases from J, the junction kept 14 bases outside the gene matches. This CDR3 has 17 residues. Germline-derived CDR1 and CDR2 are SGHRS and YFSETQ. CDR3: CASSLGPTAGDPREQYF. The CDR3 region has the DNA TGCGCCAGCAGCTTGGGACCCACAGCGGGAGACCCACGCGAGCAGTACTTC.

This CDR3 is CSVEDRGRGETQYF. The CDR3 nucleotides read TGCAGCGTTGAGGACAGGGGGCGGGGAGAGACCCAGTACTTC. The rearrangement uses TRBV29-1 and TRBJ2-5; 11 positions match TRBD1. Losses at the gene ends were 3 bases for V and 4 bases for J; bases not matched to a gene: 4. The CDR3 consists of 14 residues. The germline V gene has CDR1 SQVTM and CDR2 ANQGSEA.

The gene calls are TRBV7-3 and TRBJ1-2, with 10 bases lining up with TRBD1. The J segment lost 7 bases and the V segment lost 3 bases, leaving 5 bases of the junction unmatched. In germline, CDR1 is SGHTA, CDR2 FQGTGA. The CDR3 extends over 14 amino acids. CDR3 DNA: TGTGCCAGCAGCTTTGGACAGGGGGGGTCTGGCTACACCTTC. Translating it yields CASSFGQGGSGYTF.

The CDR3 here is CASRTQGASTEAFF. CDR3 coding DNA: TGTGCCAGCAGAACACAGGGGGCGAGCACTGAAGCTTTCTTT. V and J are TRBV6-5 and TRBJ1-1, with 9 nucleotides matching TRBD1. J lost 4 bases, V lost 6 bases, and 6 bases had no gene match. Germline V gene sequence: CDR1 MNHEY, CDR2 SVGAGI. CDR3 length: 14 residues.

The chain uses TRBV5-6 and TRBJ1-3; a weak D match, TRBD1 (6 bases). In germline, CDR1 is SGHDT, CDR2 YYEEEE. The V end was cut by 1 base, the J end by 0 bases, with 17 bases between. The CDR3 length is 18 residues. CDR3 in amino acids: CASSLRTGTLFSGNTIYF. The CDR3 DNA reads TGTGCCAGCAGCTTGCGAACAGGGACCCTATTCTCTGGAAACACCATATATTTT.

The genes are TRBV5-6 and TRBJ2-7; D may be TRBD1 (6 bases). Germline CDR1 is SGHDT and CDR2 is YYEEEE. The CDR3 sequence is 13 residues long. V was cut by 3 bases and J by 4 bases, with 11 bases left in between. CDR3: CASSYDRIYEQYF. The CDR3 nucleotides read TGTGCCAGCAGCTATGACAGGATATACGAGCAGTACTTC.

The chain couples TRBV4-3 to TRBJ1-2; D might be TRBD1 (5 bases). The V gene's germline CDR1 is LGHNA and CDR2 YSLEER. The CDR3 length is 14 residues. V was trimmed by 1 base and J by 2 bases, leaving 8 bases between them. This CDR3 is CASSQGSGNYGYTF. The DNA for the CDR3 is TGCGCCAGCAGCCAAGGTTCAGGGAACTATGGCTACACCTTC.

This clone was found a few times. This chain uses TRBV21-1 with TRBJ2-2; whether TRBD2, the table's D call, matches the DNA was not checked. TRBV21-1 is classified as a pseudogene. CDR3 length equals 20 residues. CDR3 residues: CASSTRGLGLAGPNTGELFF. For the CDR3, the DNA is TGTGCCAGCAGCACGCGGGGTTTAGGACTAGCGGGACCTAACACCGGGGAGCTGTTTTTT.

CDR3 in amino acids: CASSASHEQYF. The CDR3 DNA sequence: TGCGCCAGCAGCGCGTCCCACGAGCAGTACTTC. The chain is built from TRBV5-1 and TRBJ2-7, with D unclear. The CDR3 is 11 amino acids. Trimming removed 4 bases at V and 5 bases at J, with 7 bases between. Germline loops: CDR1 SGHRS, CDR2 YFSETQ. The variable domain in full, with the rest retrieved from reference TRBV5-1 and TRBJ2-7, is KAGVTQTPRYLIKTRGQQVTLSCSPISGHRSVSWYQQTPGQGLQFLFEYFSETQRNKGNFPGRFSGRQFSNSRSEMNVSTLELGDSALYLCASSASHEQYFGPGTRLTVT.

The V call is TRBV29-1, the J call TRBJ2-7; 9 bases are a match to TRBD1. CDR3 length: 13 amino acids. With 4 bases clipped from V and 4 bases from J, the junction kept 5 bases outside the gene matches. CDR1 is SQVTM and CDR2 is ANQGSEA in the germline V gene. The CDR3 reads CSVGDRVRYEQYF. The DNA for the CDR3 is TGCAGCGTTGGGGACAGGGTGAGGTACGAGCAGTACTTC.

This clone was seen a single time. The chain couples TRBV5-6 to TRBJ2-7, with D perhaps TRBD1 (6 bases). CDR1 SGHDT and CDR2 YYEEEE come from the germline V gene. Trimming stripped 4 bases from V and 2 bases from J, with 16 bases between. The CDR3 runs 15 residues. The DNA for the CDR3 is TGTGCCAGCAGCCTGGCCCCACAGGGCGCCTACGAGCAGTACTTC. Its protein product is CASSLAPQGAYEQYF. Looking up the rest from reference TRBV5-6 and TRBJ2-7 gives the full variable domain: DAGVTQSPTHLIKTRGQQVTLRCSPKSGHDTVSWYQQALGQGPQFIFQYYEEEERQRGNFPDRFSGHQFPNYSSELNVNALLLGDSALYLCASSLAPQGAYEQYFGPGTRLTVT.

This chain links TRBV7-8 with TRBJ2-1; 13 bases match TRBD2. This CDR3 spans 16 amino acids. The trim removed 5 bases at V and 8 bases at J, leaving 9 bases unmatched. The germline V gene encodes CDR1 SGHVS and CDR2 FQNEAQ. The CDR3 DNA follows: TGTGCCAGCAGCCTACGGACTAGCGGGAGTGGGGATGAGCAGTTCTTC. Protein sequence: CASSLRTSGSGDEQFF.

The rearrangement uses TRBV18 and TRBJ2-3, with no clear D. Germline CDR1 and CDR2: KGHSH and LQKENI. The CDR3 has 12 residues. The V end was cut by 1 base, the J end by 5 bases, with 4 bases between. The CDR3 DNA is TGTGCCAGCTCACCACTTATAGATACGCAGTATTTT. Encoded protein: CASSPLIDTQYF.

This clone is a singleton in its sample. The chain couples TRBV29-1 to TRBJ2-5, with D perhaps TRBD2 (6 bases). V lost 8 bases and J lost 2, with 9 bases in between. From germline, CDR1 is SQVTM and CDR2 ANQGSEA. This CDR3 spans 11 amino acids. This CDR3 is CSYGGQETQYF. The CDR3 DNA follows: TGCAGCTATGGAGGGCAAGAGACCCAGTACTTC. Variable domain in full (rest from reference TRBV29-1 and TRBJ2-5): SAVISQKPSRDICQRGTSLTIQCQVDSQVTMMFWYRQQPGQSLTLIATANQGSEATYESGFVIDKFPISRPNLTFSTLTVSNMSPEDSSIYLCSYGGQETQYFGPGTRLLVL.

The chain's CDR3 is CASSFVGDSNSPLHF. CDR3 DNA: TGTGCCAGCTCATTCGTCGGGGACAGTAATTCACCCCTCCACTTT. V and J are TRBV18 and TRBJ1-6, with 7 bases matching TRBD1. The CDR3 extends over 15 amino acids. Germline V gene data show CDR1 as KGHSH and CDR2 as LQKENI. Trimming took 5 bases from V and 6 from J; bases not matched to a gene: 7.

The chain couples TRBV5-1 to TRBJ2-6, with D perhaps TRBD1 (5 bases). V dropped 4 bases and J dropped 3 bases, with 11 bases sitting between them. Germline V gene sequence: CDR1 SGHRS, CDR2 YFSETQ. The length of the CDR3 is 15 residues. CDR3 in DNA: TGCGCCAGCAGCGTGACAGTTTTTGGGGCCAACGTCCTGACTTTC. Its protein product is CASSVTVFGANVLTF.

V is TRBV2 and J is TRBJ2-1, with D possibly matching TRBD2 (6 bases). Germline V gene data show CDR1 as SNHLY and CDR2 as FYNNEI. The CDR3 is 15 amino acids. Trimming took off 8 bases at V and 4 bases at J, with 18 bases between the two ends. CDR3 sequence (DNA): TGTGCCAGCGACCTCTTGGCGGGGCCGTACAATGAGCAGTTCTTC. Protein product: CASDLLAGPYNEQFF.

This clone was recorded a few times. The chain carries TRBV29-1 and TRBJ2-7, with 8 bases fitting TRBD2. From germline, CDR1 is SQVTM and CDR2 ANQGSEA. V was pared by 2 bases and J by 0 bases, with 0 bases of the junction left unmatched. The CDR3 runs 13 residues. The CDR3 sequence is CSVESGSSYEQYF. The CDR3 DNA sequence: TGCAGCGTTGAAAGCGGGAGCTCCTACGAGCAGTACTTC.

The chain recombines TRBV6-4 with TRBJ2-1; D perhaps matches TRBD2 (7 bases). The CDR3 contains 15 residues. Per the germline V gene, CDR1 is MRHNA and CDR2 is SNTAGT. With 0 bases removed from V and 5 bases from J, the gap between germline ends came to 11 bases. CDR3 protein: CASSDSGGGHNEQFF. The DNA of the CDR3 is TGTGCCAGCAGTGACTCTGGCGGGGGCCACAATGAGCAGTTCTTC.

The CDR3 DNA is TGCGCCAGCAGCTTGGACAGACCCATGAACACTGAAGCTTTCTTT. Encoded protein: CASSLDRPMNTEAFF. The chain carries TRBV5-1 and TRBJ1-1; D is uncertain. V gave up 0 bases and J gave up 0 bases, with 9 bases separating them. This CDR3 has 15 residues. The germline V gene encodes CDR1 SGHRS and CDR2 YFSETQ.

CDR3 loop: CASSDGQGNYGYTF. Written as DNA, the CDR3 is TGTGCCAGCAGTGACGGTCAGGGAAACTATGGCTACACCTTC. The V and J genes are TRBV6-1 and TRBJ1-2, with D possibly being TRBD1 (5 bases). V lost 3 bases and J lost 2, with 10 bases in between. The CDR3 is 14 amino acids. Germline CDR1 and CDR2: MNHNS and SASEGT.

The rearrangement joins TRBV5-1 to TRBJ1-1; a weak D match, TRBD1 (5 bases). The V end was cut by 3 bases, the J end by 4 bases, with 13 bases between. The CDR3 spans 14 residues. Looked up from germline, CDR1 is SGHRS and CDR2 is YFSETQ. The chain's CDR3 is CASSWTGLGTEAFF. As DNA, the CDR3 is TGCGCCAGCAGCTGGACGGGACTCGGCACTGAAGCTTTCTTT.

V and J are TRBV6-1 and TRBJ2-7, with TRBD2 matching over 8 bases. V lost 0 bases and J lost 2; bases outside the gene matches: 6. Germline values: CDR1 MNHNS, CDR2 SASEGT. CDR3 length: 16 amino acids. Here the CDR3 DNA reads TGTGCCAGCAGTGAAGCGGGCGGTAGCGGGGCCTACGAGCAGTACTTC. Its protein is CASSEAGGSGAYEQYF.